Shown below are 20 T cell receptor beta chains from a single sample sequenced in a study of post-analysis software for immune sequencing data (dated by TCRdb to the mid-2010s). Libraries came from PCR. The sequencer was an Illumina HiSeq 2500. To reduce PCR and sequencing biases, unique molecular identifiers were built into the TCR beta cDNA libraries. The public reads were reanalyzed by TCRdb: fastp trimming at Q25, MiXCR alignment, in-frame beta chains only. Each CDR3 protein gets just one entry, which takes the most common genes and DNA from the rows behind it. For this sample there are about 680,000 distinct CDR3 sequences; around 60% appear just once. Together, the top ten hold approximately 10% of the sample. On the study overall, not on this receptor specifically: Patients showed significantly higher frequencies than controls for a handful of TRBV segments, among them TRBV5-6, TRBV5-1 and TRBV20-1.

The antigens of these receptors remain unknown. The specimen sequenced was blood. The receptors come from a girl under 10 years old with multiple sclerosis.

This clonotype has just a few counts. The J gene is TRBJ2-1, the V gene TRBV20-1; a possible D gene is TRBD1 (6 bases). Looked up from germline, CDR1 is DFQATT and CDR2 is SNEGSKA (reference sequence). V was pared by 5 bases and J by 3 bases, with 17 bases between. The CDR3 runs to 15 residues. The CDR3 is CSAPLGDKDYNEQFF. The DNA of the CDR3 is TGCAGTGCTCCTTTAGGGGACAAGGACTACAATGAGCAGTTCTTC.

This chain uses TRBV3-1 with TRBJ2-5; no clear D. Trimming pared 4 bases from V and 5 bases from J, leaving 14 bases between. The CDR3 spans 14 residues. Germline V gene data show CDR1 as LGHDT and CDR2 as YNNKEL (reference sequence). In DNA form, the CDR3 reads TGTGCCAGCAGCCCGGTTGGGCGAGAGGAGACCCAGTACTTC. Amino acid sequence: CASSPVGREETQYF.

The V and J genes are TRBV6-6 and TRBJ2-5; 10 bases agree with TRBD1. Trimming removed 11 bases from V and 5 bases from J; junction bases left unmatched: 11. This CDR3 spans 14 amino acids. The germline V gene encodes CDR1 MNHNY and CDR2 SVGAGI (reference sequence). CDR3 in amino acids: CASLRQGAGETQYF. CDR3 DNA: TGTGCCTCTCTCAGACAGGGGGCGGGGGAGACCCAGTACTTC.

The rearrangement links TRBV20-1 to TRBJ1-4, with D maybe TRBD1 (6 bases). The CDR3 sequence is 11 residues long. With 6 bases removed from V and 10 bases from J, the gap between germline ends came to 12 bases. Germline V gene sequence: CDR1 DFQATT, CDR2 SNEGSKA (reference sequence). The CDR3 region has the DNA TGCAGTGCCCACAGGGAGGGAAAACTGTTTTTT. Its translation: CSAHREGKLFF.

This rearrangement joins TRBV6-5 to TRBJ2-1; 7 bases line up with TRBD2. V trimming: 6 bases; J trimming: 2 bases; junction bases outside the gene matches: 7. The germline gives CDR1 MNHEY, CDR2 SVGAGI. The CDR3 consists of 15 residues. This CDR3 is CASRPGGLAYNEQFF. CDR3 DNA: TGTGCCAGCAGGCCGGGGGGATTGGCCTACAATGAGCAGTTCTTC.

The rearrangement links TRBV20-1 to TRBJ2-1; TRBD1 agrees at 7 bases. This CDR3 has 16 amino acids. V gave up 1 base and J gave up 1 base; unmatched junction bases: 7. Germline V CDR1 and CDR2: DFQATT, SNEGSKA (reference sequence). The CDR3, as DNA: TGCAGTGCTAGAGGACCAAGGGACAGATCCTACAATGAGCAGTTCTTC. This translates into CSARGPRDRSYNEQFF.

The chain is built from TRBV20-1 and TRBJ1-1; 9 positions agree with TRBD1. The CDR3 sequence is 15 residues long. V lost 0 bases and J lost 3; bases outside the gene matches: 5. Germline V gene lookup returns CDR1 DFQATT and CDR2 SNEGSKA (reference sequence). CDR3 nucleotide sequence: TGCAGTGCTAGAGACCAGGACAGGGGAGACACTGAAGCTTTCTTT. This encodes CSARDQDRGDTEAFF.

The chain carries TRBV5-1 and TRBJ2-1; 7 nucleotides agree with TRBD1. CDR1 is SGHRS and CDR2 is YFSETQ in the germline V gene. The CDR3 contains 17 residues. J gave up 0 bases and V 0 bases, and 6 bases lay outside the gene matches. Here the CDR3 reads CASSLDRGLSSYNEQFF. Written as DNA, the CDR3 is TGCGCCAGCAGCTTGGACAGGGGCCTTAGCTCCTACAATGAGCAGTTCTTC.

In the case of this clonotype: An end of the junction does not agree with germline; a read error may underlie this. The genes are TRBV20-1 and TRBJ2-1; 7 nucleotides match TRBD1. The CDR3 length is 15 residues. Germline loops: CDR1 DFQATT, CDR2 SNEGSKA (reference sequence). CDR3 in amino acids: CSARDSRGLYNEQFF. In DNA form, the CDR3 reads TGCAGCGCTAGAGACTCAAGGGGGCTATACAATGAGCAGTTCTTC.

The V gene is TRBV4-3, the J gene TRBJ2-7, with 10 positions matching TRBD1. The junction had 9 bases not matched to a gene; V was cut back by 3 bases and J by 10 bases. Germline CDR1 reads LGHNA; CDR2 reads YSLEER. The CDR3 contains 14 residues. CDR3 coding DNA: TGCGCCAGCAGCCAGGGGACAGGGGCCGGGGCCCAGTACTTC. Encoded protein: CASSQGTGAGAQYF.

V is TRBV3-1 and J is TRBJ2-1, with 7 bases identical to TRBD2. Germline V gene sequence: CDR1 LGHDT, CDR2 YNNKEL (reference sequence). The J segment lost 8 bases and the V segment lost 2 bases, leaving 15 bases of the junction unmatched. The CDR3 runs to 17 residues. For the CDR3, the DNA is TGTGCCAGCAGCCAACTTGGAGGGGACTACGTCCTCTATGAGCAGTTCTTC. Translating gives CASSQLGGDYVLYEQFF.

The CDR3 here is CSARAPGQPTGELFF. The CDR3 DNA follows: TGCAGTGCTAGAGCCCCGGGACAACCCACCGGGGAGCTGTTTTTT. V and J are TRBV20-1 and TRBJ2-2, with D possibly matching TRBD1 (6 bases). The germline V and J ends were trimmed by 1 base and 4 bases, with 13 bases remaining between them. From germline, CDR1 is DFQATT and CDR2 SNEGSKA (reference sequence). There are 15 residues in the CDR3.

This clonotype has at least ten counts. The CDR3, as DNA: TGTGCCAGCAGCTTAAACCCCGATACAGCCTCCTACAATGAGCAGTTCTTC. Amino acid sequence: CASSLNPDTASYNEQFF. The chain couples TRBV7-2 to TRBJ2-1, with D unresolved. The germline CDR1 and CDR2 sequences are SGHTA and FQGNSA. The CDR3 has 17 amino acids. The V end lost 2 bases, the J end lost 0 bases, and 14 bases lay between the germline ends.

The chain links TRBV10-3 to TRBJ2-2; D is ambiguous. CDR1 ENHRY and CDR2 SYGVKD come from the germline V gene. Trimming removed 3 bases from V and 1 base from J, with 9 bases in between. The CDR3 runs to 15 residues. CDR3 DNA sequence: TGTGCCATCAGTGATATGGCAGGGAACACCGGGGAGCTGTTTTTT. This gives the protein CAISDMAGNTGELFF.

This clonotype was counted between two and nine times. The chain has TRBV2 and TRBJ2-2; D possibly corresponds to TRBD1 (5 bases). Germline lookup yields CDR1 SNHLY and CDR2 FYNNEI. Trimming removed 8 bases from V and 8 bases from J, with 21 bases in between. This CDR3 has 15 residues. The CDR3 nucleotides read TGTGCCAGCTCGGCAGGGCCTACCTTCTCGGGGGAGCTGTTTTTT. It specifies CASSAGPTFSGELFF.

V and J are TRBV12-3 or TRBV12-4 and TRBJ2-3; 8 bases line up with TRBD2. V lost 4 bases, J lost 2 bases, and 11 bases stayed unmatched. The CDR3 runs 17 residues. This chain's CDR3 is CASSSGTSGGFTDTQYF. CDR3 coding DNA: TGTGCCAGCAGTTCCGGGACGAGCGGGGGCTTCACAGATACGCAGTATTTT.

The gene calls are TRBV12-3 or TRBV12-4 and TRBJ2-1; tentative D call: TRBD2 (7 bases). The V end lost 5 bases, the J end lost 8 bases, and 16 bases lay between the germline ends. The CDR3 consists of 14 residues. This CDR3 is CASSPSRGAHEQFF. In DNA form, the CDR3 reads TGTGCCAGCAGTCCCTCCCGGGGGGCCCATGAGCAGTTCTTC.

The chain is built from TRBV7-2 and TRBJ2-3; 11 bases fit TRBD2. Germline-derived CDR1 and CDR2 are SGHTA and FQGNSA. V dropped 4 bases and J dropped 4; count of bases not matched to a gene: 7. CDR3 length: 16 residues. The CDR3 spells CASSWVLAGGADTQYF. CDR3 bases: TGTGCCAGCAGCTGGGTTCTAGCGGGGGGAGCAGATACGCAGTATTTT. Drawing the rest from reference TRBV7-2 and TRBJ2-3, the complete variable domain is GAGVSQSPSNKVTEKGKDVELRCDPISGHTALYWYRQSLGQGLEFLIYFQGNSAPDKSGLPSDRFSAERTGGSVSTLTIQRTQQEDSAVYLCASSWVLAGGADTQYFGPGTRLTVL.

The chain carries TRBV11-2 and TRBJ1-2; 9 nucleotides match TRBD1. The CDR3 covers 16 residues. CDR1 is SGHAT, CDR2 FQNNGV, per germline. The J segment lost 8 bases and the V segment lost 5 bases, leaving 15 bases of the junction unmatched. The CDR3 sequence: CASSLGQGGLERGYTF. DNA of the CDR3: TGTGCCAGCAGCCTGGGACAGGGAGGATTGGAGCGCGGCTACACCTTC.

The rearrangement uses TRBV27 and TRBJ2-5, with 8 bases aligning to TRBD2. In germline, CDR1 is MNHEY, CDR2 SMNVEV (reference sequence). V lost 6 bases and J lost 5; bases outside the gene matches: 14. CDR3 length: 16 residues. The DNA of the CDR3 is TGTGCCAGCAGCCCCGCGGGGGGATTGGGTTATGAGACCCAGTACTTC. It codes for CASSPAGGLGYETQYF.